Presented here are 28 T cell receptor beta chains from one specimen sequenced in a study of blood T cell repertoires in COVID-19. TCRdb's copy holds only in-frame clones and misses some; the assay was immunoSEQ multiplex PCR. The table shows around 300,000 clones, with over 75% occurring only once. The sequenced material came from PBMCs or T cells enriched from blood (not recorded which). All receptors derive from a woman aged 30 to 39 who had recovered from COVID-19.

The V gene is TRBV29-1, the J gene TRBJ2-7; 10 positions agree with TRBD2. J was trimmed by 1 base and V by 6 bases; bases with no gene match: 9. This CDR3 region has 15 residues. Germline V lookup: CDR1 SQVTM, CDR2 ANQGSEA. This CDR3 reads CSVLKLAGSSYEQYF. The CDR3 nucleotides are TGCAGCGTCCTTAAACTAGCGGGGTCTTCCTACGAGCAGTACTTC.

The rearrangement uses TRBV18 and TRBJ1-5, with 7 positions matching TRBD1. J lost 3 bases, V lost 2 bases, and 4 bases had no gene match. Germline V gives CDR1 KGHSH, CDR2 LQKENI. The CDR3 contains 15 residues. The DNA of the CDR3 is TGTGCCAGCTCACCAGGCAGGGGGGTCAATCAGCCCCAGCATTTT. Residues: CASSPGRGVNQPQHF.

V usage is TRBV7-9 and J usage is TRBJ1-3, with 9 positions matching TRBD1. The germline gives CDR1 SEHNR, CDR2 FQNEAQ (reference sequence). With 3 bases clipped from V and 3 bases from J, the junction kept 0 bases outside the gene matches. This CDR3 has 14 residues. In nucleotides, the CDR3 is TGTGCCAGCAGCTTGGGACAGGGTGGAAACACCATATATTTT. Its translation is CASSLGQGGNTIYF.

V and J are TRBV9 and TRBJ1-2, with D tentatively TRBD1 (5 bases). There are 13 residues in the CDR3. Germline CDR1 reads SGDLS; CDR2 reads YYNGEE. With 0 bases removed from V and 4 bases from J, the gap between germline ends came to 7 bases. This CDR3 reads CASSVEGLYGYTF. DNA for the CDR3: TGTGCCAGCAGCGTAGAGGGACTCTATGGCTACACCTTC.

The chain links TRBV12-3 or TRBV12-4 to TRBJ2-1; D gene uncertain. The CDR3 sequence is 11 residues long. The V gene lost 4 bases and the J gene lost 10 bases, with 8 bases spanning the gap. This CDR3 reads CASSSIVEQFF. The CDR3, as DNA: TGTGCCAGCAGTTCAATAGTGGAGCAGTTCTTC.

This clone showed up just a few times. V usage is TRBV18 and J usage is TRBJ2-7, with TRBD1 identical over 10 bases. The CDR3 is 14 amino acids. J gave up 5 bases and V 4 bases, and 5 bases lay outside the gene matches. In germline, CDR1 is KGHSH, CDR2 LQKENI. The CDR3 DNA reads TGTGCCAGCTCACGACAGGGGGCGAGGCACGAGCAGTACTTC. Amino acid sequence: CASSRQGARHEQYF.

V and J are TRBV19 and TRBJ1-6, with 11 nucleotides matching TRBD1. The CDR3 sequence is 14 residues long. J gave up 7 bases and V 5 bases, and 1 base lay outside the gene matches. Germline assignment: CDR1 LNHDA and CDR2 SQIVND (reference sequence). The chain's CDR3 is CASSGDRGNSPLHF. The CDR3 bases are TGTGCCAGTAGTGGGGACAGGGGGAATTCACCCCTCCACTTT.

The genes are TRBV19 and TRBJ1-4; 10 bases fit TRBD1. Germline loops: CDR1 LNHDA, CDR2 SQIVND (reference sequence). Germline trimming cut 7 bases from V and 0 bases from J; bases unmatched to any gene: 5. CDR3 length: 16 residues. The CDR3 DNA reads TGTGCCAGTACAAGACAGGGGGCCGCAACTAATGAAAAACTGTTTTTT. Protein product: CASTRQGAATNEKLFF.

The CDR3 here is CASSLYRGTRGMVDTGELFF. The CDR3 coding sequence is TGTGCCAGCAGCTTGTATAGGGGGACCAGGGGAATGGTAGACACCGGGGAGCTGTTTTTT. The rearrangement uses TRBV5-4 and TRBJ2-2; a weak D match, TRBD1 (6 bases). V gave up 1 base and J gave up 3 bases, with 25 bases separating them. Germline assignment: CDR1 SGHNT and CDR2 YYREEE (reference sequence). The length of the CDR3 is 20 residues.

The chain uses TRBV6-5 and TRBJ1-2; D is ambiguous. V gave up 7 bases and J gave up 6 bases, with 18 bases separating them. CDR3 length equals 14 residues. From germline, CDR1 is MNHEY and CDR2 SVGAGI. CDR3 sequence (DNA): TGTGCCAGCACCCTTTCCGGGAATGAGAATGGCTACACCTTC. Protein: CASTLSGNENGYTF.

This chain joins TRBV7-9 and TRBJ1-4; tentatively, D is TRBD1 (5 bases). Trimming shortened V by 2 bases and J by 5 bases, and 15 bases separated the two germline ends. From germline, CDR1 is SEHNR and CDR2 FQNEAQ (reference sequence). This CDR3 contains 16 residues. The CDR3, as DNA: TGTGCCAGCAGCTTAAGGAGAGACAGACAGAATGAAAAACTGTTTTTT. Its translation is CASSLRRDRQNEKLFF.

The V gene is TRBV7-2, the J gene TRBJ2-1; D remains ambiguous. In germline, CDR1 is SGHTA, CDR2 FQGNSA. Trimming left V 1 base short and J 10 bases short, with 11 bases between. The CDR3 is made up of 13 amino acids. CDR3 sequence reads: CASSLGVEREQFF. CDR3 in DNA: TGTGCCAGCAGCTTAGGGGTGGAGAGAGAGCAGTTCTTC.

The chain has TRBV5-1 and TRBJ2-3; the D gene is possibly TRBD2 (6 bases). Germline assignment: CDR1 SGHRS and CDR2 YFSETQ. The CDR3 runs to 18 residues. V lost 0 bases to trimming and J lost 2 bases, with 19 bases between them. The CDR3 region is CASSLAHGGSSYTDTQYF. The CDR3 region has the DNA TGCGCCAGCAGCTTGGCCCACGGGGGTTCGAGCTACACAGATACGCAGTATTTT.

This clone has a single count. This rearrangement joins TRBV9 to TRBJ2-3; 14 nucleotides line up with TRBD2. Germline loops: CDR1 SGDLS, CDR2 YYNGEE. This CDR3 spans 15 amino acids. With V trimmed by 4 bases and J by 6 bases, 4 bases remained unmatched. This CDR3 is CASSRWTSGGDTQYF. Written as DNA, the CDR3 is TGTGCCAGCAGCAGATGGACTAGCGGGGGGGATACGCAGTATTTT.

The chain employs TRBV4-1 and TRBJ2-7; the match to TRBD2 covers 8 bases. The ends lost 1 base at V and 2 bases at J; junction bases unmatched: 7. CDR3 length: 16 residues. Germline assignment: CDR1 MGHRA and CDR2 YSYEKL. The CDR3 coding sequence is TGCGCCAGCAGCCAAGTGCCCAGCGGGGGAACCTACGAGCAGTACTTC. It specifies CASSQVPSGGTYEQYF.

The chain is built from TRBV7-9 and TRBJ1-4; D is ambiguous. The CDR3 runs to 13 residues. CDR1 is SEHNR and CDR2 is FQNEAQ in the germline V gene (reference sequence). V lost 6 bases and J lost 8, with 13 bases in between. Here the CDR3 DNA reads TGTGCCAGCAGGAGGGCGGGCGGCGAAAAACTGTTTTTT. It specifies CASRRAGGEKLFF.

The chain recombines TRBV4-1 with TRBJ2-2; 8 bases fit TRBD1. CDR3 length: 16 amino acids. Germline CDR1 and CDR2: MGHRA and YSYEKL. Trimming removed 4 bases from V and 1 base from J; junction bases left unmatched: 5. The CDR3 loop reads CASSLSGTGNTGELFF. DNA of the CDR3: TGCGCCAGCAGCCTGAGTGGGACAGGGAACACCGGGGAGCTGTTTTTT.

J is TRBJ1-6 and V is TRBV9, with 8 nucleotides matching TRBD1. The CDR3 sequence is 15 residues long. Per the germline V gene, CDR1 is SGDLS and CDR2 is YYNGEE. V lost 3 bases and J lost 10; bases outside the gene matches: 9. The CDR3 is CASSAPGQGGSPLHF. The CDR3, as DNA: TGTGCCAGCAGCGCACCCGGACAGGGAGGCTCACCCCTCCACTTT.

This clone was seen just once. The chain couples TRBV6-6 to TRBJ2-3, with 8 bases matching TRBD2. The germline gives CDR1 MNHNY, CDR2 SVGAGI (reference sequence). The V and J ends lost 6 bases and 9 bases, in that order; junction bases with no gene match: 11. This CDR3 contains 14 residues. The CDR3 DNA follows: TGTGCCAGCAGACCCCCCGGGAGGGGTGACACGCAGTATTTT. It is translated as CASRPPGRGDTQYF.

The gene calls are TRBV4-1 and TRBJ2-2; TRBD1 is a possible D gene (5 bases). The CDR3 extends over 14 amino acids. Deletions cut 0 bases from V and 6 bases from J, with 8 bases between. The germline V gene encodes CDR1 MGHRA and CDR2 YSYEKL. CDR3 coding DNA: TGCGCCAGCAGCCAAGATGTGGGGCCCGGGGAGCTGTTTTTT. Translation: CASSQDVGPGELFF.

This chain links TRBV9 with TRBJ1-1; the match to TRBD1 covers 8 bases. The V gene end was trimmed by 0 bases and the J gene end by 5 bases; junction bases not matched to a gene: 6. The germline V gene has CDR1 SGDLS and CDR2 YYNGEE. This CDR3 contains 15 residues. CDR3 DNA sequence: TGTGCCAGCAGCGTAGGAAGCAGGGGGCGAACTGAAGCTTTCTTT. It encodes CASSVGSRGRTEAFF.

The J gene is TRBJ2-1, the V gene TRBV5-4; 8 bases are shared with TRBD2. Trimming took 4 bases from V and 6 from J; bases not matched to a gene: 3. The germline V gene encodes CDR1 SGHNT and CDR2 YYREEE (reference sequence). The CDR3 is 13 residues long. As DNA, the CDR3 is TGTGCCAGCAGCCTCGCGGGGGGCAATGAGCAGTTCTTC. It is translated as CASSLAGGNEQFF.

The chain combines TRBV19 with TRBJ1-4; the D gene is possibly TRBD1 (5 bases). Trimming removed 5 bases at V and 0 bases at J, with 13 bases between. The CDR3 spans 16 residues. Looked up from germline, CDR1 is LNHDA and CDR2 is SQIVND (reference sequence). The CDR3 loop is CASSRTTRATNEKLFF. The CDR3 region has the DNA TGTGCCAGTAGTCGAACGACCAGGGCAACTAATGAAAAACTGTTTTTT.

The V call is TRBV5-1, the J call TRBJ2-1, with D tentatively TRBD1 (5 bases). Per germline, CDR1 SGHRS and CDR2 YFSETQ. The V and J ends lost 0 bases and 1 base respectively, with 5 bases between them. The CDR3 contains 14 residues. CDR3: CASSLGQSYNEQFF. CDR3 DNA sequence: TGCGCCAGCAGCTTGGGACAGTCCTACAATGAGCAGTTCTTC.

This chain connects TRBV5-1 to TRBJ2-3, with TRBD1 matching over 9 bases. This CDR3 is 16 amino acids long. The V gene's germline CDR1 is SGHRS and CDR2 YFSETQ. With 4 bases clipped from V and 5 bases from J, the junction kept 11 bases outside the gene matches. For the CDR3, the DNA is TGCGCCAGCAGCGTTTCGACAGGGGGGGTTGGAGATACGCAGTATTTT. It codes for CASSVSTGGVGDTQYF.

The CDR3 loop reads CASSSPGGRTDTQYF. CDR3 DNA sequence: TGTGCCAGCAGTTCTCCAGGGGGCCGCACAGATACGCAGTATTTT. The rearrangement joins TRBV27 to TRBJ2-3; TRBD1 matches at 8 bases. CDR1 is MNHEY and CDR2 is SMNVEV in the germline V gene (reference sequence). The CDR3 is 15 residues long. Trimming at V came to 4 bases and at J to 1 base, leaving 4 bases not matched to a gene.

This clone was detected only a few times. This chain connects TRBV25-1 to TRBJ1-1, with D tentatively TRBD1 (6 bases). Per the germline V gene, CDR1 is MGHDK and CDR2 is SYGVNS. V lost 5 bases to trimming and J lost 4 bases, with 11 bases between them. The CDR3 covers 13 residues. The CDR3 loop is CASSPRGSTEAFF. In nucleotides, the CDR3 is TGTGCCAGCAGTCCCAGGGGAAGCACTGAAGCTTTCTTT.

DNA for the CDR3: TGCGCCAGCAGCCCTGCGGGGTATGGCACTGAAGCTTTCTTT. It is translated as CASSPAGYGTEAFF. The chain joins TRBV5-1 to TRBJ1-1, with D uncertain. CDR1 SGHRS and CDR2 YFSETQ come from the germline V gene. This CDR3 region has 14 residues. Trimming stripped 4 bases from V and 4 bases from J, with 14 bases between.